This T cell receptor beta chain came from a study of chemoradiotherapy in HPV16-positive cancers. As for the study in general: Functional T-cell assays on a couple of HPV16-positive patients' cells defined candidate HPV-specific clones and common TCR motifs.

For this clone: Its antigen is undetermined.

The CDR3 loop spans 13 amino acids. Germline V CDR1 and CDR2: LNHDA, SQIVND (reference sequence). Trimming removed 6 bases from V and 8 bases from J, with 14 bases in between. Profiling relied on immunoSEQ multiplex PCR, and the TCRdb table lists in-frame clones only, not all of them. The sample has about 21,000 clones; about 90% are singletons. Study-level results: Non-HPV-specific T cells did not expand in tumors during treatment, whereas candidate HPV-specific clones and E7-related motifs did. For HPV16-positive patients, expanding HPV-responsive T cells associated with longer recurrence-free survival.

The sample in question was blood, obtained from a patient who underwent chemoradiotherapy. The TCR comes from a human donor with HPV-associated anogenital cancer. The gene calls are TRBV19 and TRBJ2-1; D is perhaps TRBD2 (5 bases). The chain's CDR3 is CASSGVTRHEQFF. CDR3 bases: TGTGCCAGTAGCGGGGTGACGCGGCATGAGCAGTTCTTC.